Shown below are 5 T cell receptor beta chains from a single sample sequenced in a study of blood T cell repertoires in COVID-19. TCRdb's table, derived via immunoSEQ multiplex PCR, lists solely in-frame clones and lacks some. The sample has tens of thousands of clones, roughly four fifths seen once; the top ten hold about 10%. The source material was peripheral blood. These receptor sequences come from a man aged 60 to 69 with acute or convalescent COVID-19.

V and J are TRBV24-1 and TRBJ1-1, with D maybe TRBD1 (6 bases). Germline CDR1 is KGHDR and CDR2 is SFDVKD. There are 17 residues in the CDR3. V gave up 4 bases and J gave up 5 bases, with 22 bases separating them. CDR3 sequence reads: CATSDPSSGGGRTEAFF. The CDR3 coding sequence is TGTGCCACCAGTGACCCCTCATCGGGAGGGGGGAGGACTGAAGCTTTCTTT.

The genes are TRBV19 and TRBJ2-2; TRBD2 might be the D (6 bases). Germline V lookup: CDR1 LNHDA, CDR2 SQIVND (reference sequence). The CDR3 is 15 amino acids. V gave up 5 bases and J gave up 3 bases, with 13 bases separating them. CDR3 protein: CASSDRDSDTGELFF. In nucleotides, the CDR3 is TGTGCCAGTAGTGACCGGGACTCTGACACCGGGGAGCTGTTTTTT.

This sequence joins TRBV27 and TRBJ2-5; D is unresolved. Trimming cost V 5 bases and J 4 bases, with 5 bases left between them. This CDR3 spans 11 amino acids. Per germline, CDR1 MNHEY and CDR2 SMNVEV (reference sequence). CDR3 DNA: TGTGCCAGCAGTCTACGAGAGACCCAGTACTTC. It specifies CASSLRETQYF.

CDR3 DNA: TGTGCCAGTAGTATGTCGGGTCGTCTAGGCTACACCTTC. It is translated as CASSMSGRLGYTF. V and J are TRBV19 and TRBJ1-2, with unresolved D. V lost 3 bases to trimming and J lost 8 bases, with 13 bases between them. The germline V gene has CDR1 LNHDA and CDR2 SQIVND (reference sequence). This CDR3 comprises 13 residues.

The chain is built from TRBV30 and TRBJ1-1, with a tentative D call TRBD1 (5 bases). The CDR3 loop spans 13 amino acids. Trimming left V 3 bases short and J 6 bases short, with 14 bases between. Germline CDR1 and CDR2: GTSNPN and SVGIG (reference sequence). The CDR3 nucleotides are TGTGCCTGGAGCCAAGGCGGGGGGGCTGAAGCTTTCTTT. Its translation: CAWSQGGGAEAFF. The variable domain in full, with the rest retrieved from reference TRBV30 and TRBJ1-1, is SQTIHQWPATLVQPVGSPLSLECTVEGTSNPNLYWYRQAAGRGLQLLFYSVGIGQISSEVPQNLSASRPQDRQFILSSKKLLLSDSGFYLCAWSQGGGAEAFFGQGTRLTVV.